This entry lists 18 T cell receptor beta chains sequenced from one sample in a study of cytomegalovirus exposure and HLA in healthy donors. This PCR relied on a set of 60 Vbeta primers and 13 Jbeta primers. Assay used: immunoSEQ multiplex PCR; TCRdb lists only in-frame clones, some missing. The sample holds some 120,000 clones; 15% to 19% are singletons and the top ten take 1.9%. What was sequenced was PBMCs. These receptor sequences come from a woman aged 18-29 years in good health and CMV-seronegative.

V is TRBV25-1 and J is TRBJ1-6; unclear D gene. Per the germline V gene, CDR1 is MGHDK and CDR2 is SYGVNS. V lost 3 bases and J 10 bases, leaving 13 bases between the germline ends. This CDR3 spans 14 amino acids. The CDR3 reads CASSEGQSRSPLHF. The DNA of the CDR3 is TGTGCCAGCAGTGAGGGCCAGAGTCGATCACCCCTCCACTTT.

The chain's CDR3 is CASSLNVGAVNEKLFF. The CDR3 DNA sequence: TGCGCCAGCAGCTTGAACGTAGGGGCTGTTAATGAAAAACTGTTTTTT. The genes are TRBV5-1 and TRBJ1-4, with TRBD1 as a possible D gene (5 bases). Germline V gives CDR1 SGHRS, CDR2 YFSETQ. V lost 1 base, J lost 4 bases, and 14 bases lay in between. The CDR3 totals 16 residues. The whole variable domain, remainder taken from reference TRBV5-1 and TRBJ1-4, is KAGVTQTPRYLIKTRGQQVTLSCSPISGHRSVSWYQQTPGQGLQFLFEYFSETQRNKGNFPGRFSGRQFSNSRSEMNVSTLELGDSALYLCASSLNVGAVNEKLFFGSGTQLSVL.

The rearrangement uses TRBV30 and TRBJ1-1; 7 bases line up with TRBD1. V dropped 4 bases and J dropped 11; count of bases not matched to a gene: 16. The CDR3 length is 14 residues. The germline V gene encodes CDR1 GTSNPN and CDR2 SVGIG (reference sequence). This CDR3 is CAWKRGDSTRGAFF. DNA for the CDR3: TGTGCCTGGAAACGCGGGGACAGCACCCGAGGGGCTTTCTTT.

This clone was observed a few times. CDR3 bases: TGTGCCAGCAGCTTAGTAGGAGGACTGACGAACACCGGGGAGCTGTTTTTT. Protein: CASSLVGGLTNTGELFF. V is TRBV7-6 and J is TRBJ2-2; a possible D gene is TRBD2 (5 bases). The CDR3 sequence is 17 residues long. Per germline, CDR1 SGHVS and CDR2 FNYEAQ. V shed 1 base and J shed 0 bases, with 12 bases lying between them.

This clone was detected only a few times. This sequence joins TRBV5-8 and TRBJ1-1; D perhaps matches TRBD1 (5 bases). This CDR3 comprises 14 residues. V gave up 5 bases and J gave up 0 bases, with 11 bases separating them. Germline CDR1 and CDR2: SGHTS and YDEGEE. CDR3 loop: CASSFGDLNTEAFF. As DNA, the CDR3 is TGTGCCAGCAGTTTCGGGGACTTGAACACTGAAGCTTTCTTT. Combining the CDR3 with reference TRBV5-8 and TRBJ1-1 gives the whole variable domain EAGVTQSPTHLIKTRGQQATLRCSPISGHTSVYWYQQALGLGLQFLLWYDEGEERNRGNFPPRFSGRQFPNYSSELNVNALELEDSALYLCASSFGDLNTEAFFGQGTRLTVV.

The sample holds a few counts of this clone. This rearrangement joins TRBV2 to TRBJ2-7; 8 bases are a match to TRBD2. The CDR3 totals 14 residues. CDR1 and CDR2 (germline): SNHLY, FYNNEI. Trimming cost V 2 bases and J 2 bases; bases outside gene matches: 2. For the CDR3, the DNA is TGTGCCAGCAGTGAAATCGGGGGGGCCTACGAGCAGTACTTC. Its protein product is CASSEIGGAYEQYF.

This clone was seen a few times. The chain carries TRBV18 and TRBJ1-2, with 7 bases fitting TRBD1. V shed 6 bases and J 3 bases; nucleotides not matched to a gene: 4. The length of the CDR3 is 13 residues. Germline V CDR1 and CDR2: KGHSH, LQKENI. CDR3 amino acids: CASSSQGDYGYTF. In nucleotides, the CDR3 is TGTGCCAGCTCGTCCCAGGGGGACTATGGCTACACCTTC.

V usage is TRBV6-5 and J usage is TRBJ1-3; D gene uncertain. Germline V gene data show CDR1 as MNHEY and CDR2 as SVGAGI. The V and J ends lost 0 bases and 0 bases respectively, with 3 bases between them. The CDR3 contains 14 residues. The CDR3 here is CASSYSYSGNTIYF. The CDR3 bases are TGTGCCAGCAGTTACTCGTACTCTGGAAACACCATATATTTT.

This clone was counted a few times. The rearrangement joins TRBV11-2 to TRBJ1-1, with no clear D. The CDR3 consists of 13 residues. Trimming pared 1 base from V and 1 base from J, leaving 4 bases between. Germline V lookup: CDR1 SGHAT, CDR2 FQNNGV. CDR3 protein: CASSLGENTEAFF. In nucleotides, the CDR3 is TGTGCCAGCAGCTTAGGAGAGAACACTGAAGCTTTCTTT.

This rearrangement joins TRBV19 to TRBJ2-5; tentative D call: TRBD1 (6 bases). V was trimmed by 2 bases and J by 4 bases, leaving 11 bases between them. The CDR3 spans 14 residues. The germline V gene has CDR1 LNHDA and CDR2 SQIVND (reference sequence). For the CDR3, the DNA is TGTGCCAGTAGTATACAGGGGCGGGCAGAGACCCAGTACTTC. This encodes CASSIQGRAETQYF. Complete variable domain (other parts from reference TRBV19 and TRBJ2-5): DGGITQSPKYLFRKEGQNVTLSCEQNLNHDAMYWYRQDPGQGLRLIYYSQIVNDFQKGDIAEGYSVSREKKESFPLTVTSAQKNPTAFYLCASSIQGRAETQYFGPGTRLLVL.

The chain carries TRBV6-6 and TRBJ2-3, with 11 bases that match TRBD2. This CDR3 spans 15 amino acids. The V segment lost 7 bases and the J segment 2 bases; nucleotides outside the gene matches: 5. Germline CDR1 reads MNHNY; CDR2 reads SVGAGI (reference sequence). This CDR3 is CASTLAGGLTDTQYF. The CDR3 bases are TGTGCCAGCACCTTAGCGGGGGGGCTCACAGATACGCAGTATTTT.

Here the CDR3 DNA reads TGTGCCAGCAGCTTAGTTGGGGGACAGGGGCTCTACAATGAGCAGTTCTTC. Its translation: CASSLVGGQGLYNEQFF. The J gene is TRBJ2-1, the V gene TRBV7-8; 10 bases are shared with TRBD1. Germline lookup yields CDR1 SGHVS and CDR2 FQNEAQ. The CDR3 contains 17 residues. V shed 1 base, J shed 3 bases, and the junction held 6 bases outside the gene matches.

CDR3 in DNA: TGTGCCAGCAGCGTAGAGGGGACAGGGGTGAGCAATGAGCAGTTCTTC. Translating it yields CASSVEGTGVSNEQFF. The chain recombines TRBV9 with TRBJ2-1, with 10 nucleotides matching TRBD1. Germline loops: CDR1 SGDLS, CDR2 YYNGEE. The J segment lost 6 bases and the V segment lost 0 bases, leaving 6 bases of the junction unmatched. The CDR3 consists of 16 residues.

This clone turned up a few times. J is TRBJ2-1 and V is TRBV7-2; TRBD1 agrees at 7 bases. CDR3 length: 15 residues. The V segment lost 2 bases and the J segment 8 bases; nucleotides outside the gene matches: 9. Germline V lookup: CDR1 SGHTA, CDR2 FQGNSA. CDR3 sequence reads: CASSLRTGDFDEQFF. The CDR3 DNA reads as TGTGCCAGCAGCTTAAGAACAGGGGATTTCGATGAGCAGTTCTTC.

This clone came up a few times. The rearrangement uses TRBV7-9 and TRBJ1-6; weak D call: TRBD1 (6 bases). The CDR3 sequence is 19 residues long. Trimming shortened V by 7 bases and J by 0 bases, and 22 bases separated the two germline ends. From germline, CDR1 is SEHNR and CDR2 FQNEAQ (reference sequence). CDR3 loop: CASNKRDIGLLSYNSPLHF. The CDR3 DNA reads as TGTGCCAGCAACAAACGGGACATTGGCCTCCTCTCCTATAATTCACCCCTCCACTTT.

Only a few counts were recorded for this clone. The rearrangement joins TRBV27 to TRBJ2-5, with D possibly TRBD1 on 6 matching bases. Trimming stripped 6 bases from V and 4 bases from J, with 18 bases between. CDR1 MNHEY and CDR2 SMNVEV come from the germline V gene (reference sequence). This CDR3 is 15 amino acids long. The CDR3 loop is CASRPGQSKLETQYF. CDR3 DNA sequence: TGTGCCAGCAGACCGGGACAATCCAAATTAGAGACCCAGTACTTC.

The V gene is TRBV9, the J gene TRBJ1-3; 8 bases match TRBD1. The CDR3 extends over 18 amino acids. Trimming cost V 0 bases and J 0 bases; bases outside gene matches: 8. Germline values: CDR1 SGDLS, CDR2 YYNGEE. The CDR3 bases are TGTGCCAGCAGCGTAGGGAAGGACAGGGAAGGCTCTGGAAACACCATATATTTT. As protein: CASSVGKDREGSGNTIYF.

The V call is TRBV2, the J call TRBJ1-2; unclear D gene. The CDR3 spans 13 residues. Germline V gene sequence: CDR1 SNHLY, CDR2 FYNNEI. The germline V and J ends were trimmed by 4 bases and 1 base, with 7 bases remaining between them. The CDR3: CASSGEINYGYTF. CDR3 DNA sequence: TGTGCCAGCAGTGGGGAGATTAACTATGGCTACACCTTC.